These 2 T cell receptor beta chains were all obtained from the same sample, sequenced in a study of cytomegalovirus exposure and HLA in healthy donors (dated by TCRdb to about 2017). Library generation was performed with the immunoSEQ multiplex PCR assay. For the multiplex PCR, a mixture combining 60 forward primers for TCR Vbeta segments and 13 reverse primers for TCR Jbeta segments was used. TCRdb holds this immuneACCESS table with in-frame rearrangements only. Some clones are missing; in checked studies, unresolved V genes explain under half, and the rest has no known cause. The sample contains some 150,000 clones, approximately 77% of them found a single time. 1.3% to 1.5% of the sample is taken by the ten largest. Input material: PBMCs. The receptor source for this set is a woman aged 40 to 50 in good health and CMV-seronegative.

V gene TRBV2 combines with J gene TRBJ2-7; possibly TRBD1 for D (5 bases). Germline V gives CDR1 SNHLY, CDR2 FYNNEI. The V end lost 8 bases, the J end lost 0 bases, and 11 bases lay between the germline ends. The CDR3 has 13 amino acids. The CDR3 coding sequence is TGTGCCAGCCCCCAGGGCCGCTCCTACGAGCAGTACTTC. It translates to CASPQGRSYEQYF.

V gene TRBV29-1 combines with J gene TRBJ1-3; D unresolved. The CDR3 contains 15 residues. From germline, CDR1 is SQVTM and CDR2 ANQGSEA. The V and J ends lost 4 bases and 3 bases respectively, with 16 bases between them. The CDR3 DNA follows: TGCAGCGTTGCGACTGCCCCAACTGTTGGAAACACCATATATTTT. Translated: CSVATAPTVGNTIYF.